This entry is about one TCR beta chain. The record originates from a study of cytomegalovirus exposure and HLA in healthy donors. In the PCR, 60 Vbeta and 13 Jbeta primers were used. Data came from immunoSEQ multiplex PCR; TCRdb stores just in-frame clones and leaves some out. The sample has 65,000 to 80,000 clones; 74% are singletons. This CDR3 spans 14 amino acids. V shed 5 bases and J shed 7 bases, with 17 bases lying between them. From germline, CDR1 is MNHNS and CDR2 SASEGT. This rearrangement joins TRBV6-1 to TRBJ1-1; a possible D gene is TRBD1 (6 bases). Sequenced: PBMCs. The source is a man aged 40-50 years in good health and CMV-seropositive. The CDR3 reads CASSREGGRDEAFF. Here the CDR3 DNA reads TGTGCCAGCAGTCGTGAGGGGGGGCGTGATGAAGCTTTCTTT.